The 16 T cell receptor beta chains in this list originate from one sample, sequenced in a study of blood T cell repertoires in COVID-19 (dated by TCRdb to 2018 to 2020). Receptor amplification or capture employed the immunoSEQ multiplex PCR assay. TCRdb provides this immuneACCESS table in a form limited to in-frame rearrangements. Some clones are lacking; in checked studies, under half of them reflect an unresolved V gene, and why the rest are absent is not known. In this sample the table shows around 360,000 clones, 80% to 90% of which occur a single time. The ten biggest clones cover approximately 1.8% of the sample. The sample consisted of PBMCs or T cells enriched from blood (not recorded which). These receptors originate from a man aged 40-49 years in a cohort exposed to, infected with or recovered from COVID-19 (not recorded which).

This rearrangement joins TRBV5-8 to TRBJ1-5, with D possibly TRBD1 on 5 matching bases. This CDR3 spans 16 amino acids. Germline V gene data show CDR1 as SGHTS and CDR2 as YDEGEE. The germline V and J ends were trimmed by 0 bases and 0 bases, with 10 bases remaining between them. CDR3 DNA sequence: TGTGCCAGCAGCTTGGTTAGACAGTATAGCAATCAGCCCCAGCATTTT. This sequence encodes CASSLVRQYSNQPQHF.

The chain joins TRBV19 to TRBJ1-2; D is possibly TRBD1 (6 bases). Trimming took 6 bases from V and 6 from J, leaving 14 bases between them. Germline-derived CDR1 and CDR2 are LNHDA and SQIVND (reference sequence). CDR3 length: 13 amino acids. The CDR3 nucleotides read TGTGCCAGTAGGAACAGGGTGATTAATGGCTACACCTTC. Protein sequence: CASRNRVINGYTF.

This clone was detected once. The gene calls are TRBV29-1 and TRBJ2-3; TRBD1 aligns across 8 bases. The CDR3 spans 13 residues. Germline-derived CDR1 and CDR2 are SQVTM and ANQGSEA. V shed 4 bases, J shed 6 bases, and the junction held 6 bases outside the gene matches. The CDR3 DNA sequence: TGCAGCGTTGGGACAGGGTTAGGGGATACGCAGTATTTT. It is translated as CSVGTGLGDTQYF.

The chain couples TRBV9 to TRBJ2-1; 12 bases match TRBD2. V lost 3 bases and J lost 4; bases outside the gene matches: 5. The germline V gene has CDR1 SGDLS and CDR2 YYNGEE. The CDR3 is made up of 16 amino acids. CDR3: CASSGLAGEGYNEQFF. The CDR3 DNA is TGTGCCAGCAGCGGACTAGCGGGAGAGGGATACAATGAGCAGTTCTTC.

This chain links TRBV3-1 (or the pseudogene TRBV3-2) with TRBJ1-1, with 7 bases lining up with TRBD1. CDR3 length: 15 amino acids. J was trimmed by 0 bases and V by 4 bases; bases with no gene match: 5. Per germline, CDR1 LGHDT and CDR2 YNNKEL (reference sequence). CDR3 in DNA: TGTGCCAGCAGCCCGACAGGGAGCATGAACACTGAAGCTTTCTTT. It yields the protein CASSPTGSMNTEAFF.

The J gene is TRBJ1-5, the V gene TRBV28; unclear D gene. The CDR3 is 14 amino acids. Per the germline V gene, CDR1 is MDHEN and CDR2 is SYDVKM. V was trimmed by 5 bases and J by 5 bases, leaving 13 bases between them. DNA for the CDR3: TGTGCCAGCAGTCCCCCAGCGGGCTATCAGCCCCAGCATTTT. It yields the protein CASSPPAGYQPQHF.

The CDR3: CASSYGGQSSGNTIYF. The CDR3 nucleotides are TGTGCCAGCAGTTACGGCGGACAGAGCTCTGGAAACACCATATATTTT. The chain combines TRBV6-5 with TRBJ1-3; possibly TRBD1 for D (6 bases). CDR1 MNHEY and CDR2 SVGAGI come from the germline V gene. V lost 2 bases and J lost 0, with 11 bases in between. The CDR3 runs to 16 residues.

The chain is built from TRBV2 and TRBJ2-7; 7 nucleotides match TRBD1. V lost 5 bases, J lost 1 base, and 8 bases stayed unmatched. CDR3 size: 15 residues. Germline lookup yields CDR1 SNHLY and CDR2 FYNNEI. The CDR3 DNA reads as TGTGCCAGCAGTCCAGACCTGGGACAGTCCTACGAGCAGTACTTC. Translated: CASSPDLGQSYEQYF.

Only one count was recorded for this clone. The chain links TRBV4-1 to TRBJ2-1; D uncertain. The V gene lost 1 base and the J gene lost 0 bases, with 13 bases spanning the gap. The germline gives CDR1 MGHRA, CDR2 YSYEKL. The CDR3 loop spans 17 amino acids. The chain's CDR3 is CASSQVPLLSSYNEQFF. The CDR3 bases are TGCGCCAGCAGCCAAGTCCCTCTGCTTAGCTCCTACAATGAGCAGTTCTTC.

The chain has TRBV7-9 and TRBJ2-2; unclear D gene. Trimming left V 5 bases short and J 5 bases short, with 15 bases between. Germline CDR1 and CDR2: SEHNR and FQNEAQ (reference sequence). There are 15 residues in the CDR3. In nucleotides, the CDR3 is TGTGCCAGCAGCGCTACTCCGGCGAGGACCGGGGAGCTGTTTTTT. Protein: CASSATPARTGELFF.

CDR3 amino acids: CASSYGRDYGYTF. The CDR3 nucleotides read TGTGCCAGCAGTTACGGGAGGGACTATGGCTACACCTTC. The gene calls are TRBV6-5 and TRBJ1-2; the D is unclear. V dropped 2 bases and J dropped 3 bases, with 7 bases sitting between them. Per germline, CDR1 MNHEY and CDR2 SVGAGI. The CDR3 has 13 amino acids.

The chain recombines TRBV19 with TRBJ1-4; TRBD1 matches at 11 bases. The CDR3 runs to 15 residues. Germline V gives CDR1 LNHDA, CDR2 SQIVND (reference sequence). V trimming: 5 bases; J trimming: 8 bases; junction bases outside the gene matches: 7. CDR3 DNA sequence: TGTGCCAGTAGTTCCGGATGGACAGGGGGCGAAAAACTGTTTTTT. Its translation: CASSSGWTGGEKLFF.

The chain recombines TRBV5-4 with TRBJ2-1; 8 nucleotides line up with TRBD2. Germline values: CDR1 SGHNT, CDR2 YYREEE (reference sequence). The V gene end was trimmed by 4 bases and the J gene end by 9 bases; junction bases not matched to a gene: 15. This CDR3 is 16 amino acids long. CDR3 protein: CASSRRVAGTHVEQFF. The CDR3, as DNA: TGTGCCAGCAGCCGGAGGGTAGCGGGAACCCATGTTGAGCAGTTCTTC.

The V and J genes are TRBV5-4 and TRBJ2-3, with a possible D match to TRBD2 (6 bases). Between the trimmed V and J ends, which lost 7 bases and 0 bases, there was a span of 18 bases. The CDR3 is 16 amino acids. CDR1 is SGHNT, CDR2 YYREEE, per germline (reference sequence). The CDR3 loop reads CASAGPHISSTDTQYF. The CDR3 DNA sequence: TGTGCCAGCGCGGGACCACATATCTCTAGCACAGATACGCAGTATTTT.

The chain combines TRBV5-1 with TRBJ1-1, with TRBD1 matching over 9 bases. The V segment lost 3 bases and the J segment 1 base; nucleotides outside the gene matches: 4. The CDR3 contains 15 residues. CDR1 and CDR2 from the germline V gene are SGHRS and YFSETQ. The CDR3, as DNA: TGCGCCAGCAGCTCACAGGGGGCTAAGAACACTGAAGCTTTCTTT. Translation gives CASSSQGAKNTEAFF.

This clone was picked up a small number of times. The chain has TRBV7-9 and TRBJ1-4, with TRBD1 identical over 8 bases. Germline V gene sequence: CDR1 SEHNR, CDR2 FQNEAQ (reference sequence). The CDR3 has 16 amino acids. V trimming: 4 bases; J trimming: 4 bases; junction bases outside the gene matches: 8. Here the CDR3 reads CASSSQGARGNEKLFF. The CDR3, as DNA: TGTGCCAGCAGCTCCCAGGGGGCGCGGGGTAATGAAAAACTGTTTTTT.